The rows below give T cell receptor beta chains drawn from one sample of a study of monozygotic twins with inflammatory bowel disease. From its re-call of the 5' RACE reads, TCRdb lists each CDR3 protein once, without DNA. Seen in this sample are about 350,000 distinct CDR3 sequences; the ten most common clones hold under 2.5%. Sequencing used blood. The source of these receptors is a human donor with ulcerative colitis or Crohn's disease, or a healthy co-twin of an affected twin (not recorded which). Both conserved end residues are part of each CDR3. Fields, in order: J gene, V gene, CDR3 protein.

TRBJ2-3 | TRBV12-3/TRBV12-4 | CASSLRQTDTQYF
TRBJ1-5 | TRBV20-1 | CSALDRPNQPQHF
TRBJ2-7 | TRBV28 | CASSFGISYEQYF
TRBJ2-7 | TRBV27 | CASSPRLSNEQYF
TRBJ2-7 | TRBV29-1 | CSASSGEVYEQYF
TRBJ1-6 | TRBV5-1 | CASSEDGRNSPLHF
TRBJ2-7 | TRBV9 | CASSVEPPSTYEQYF
TRBJ2-2 | TRBV5-1 | CASSLELAGDLRTGELFF
TRBJ2-7 | TRBV18 | CASSPRLAGLYEQYF
TRBJ2-7 | TRBV24-1 | CATSDGGHSDEQYF
TRBJ2-3 | TRBV29-1 | CSVDLGQGFADTQYF
TRBJ1-2 | TRBV3-1 | CASSPSGAGYGYTF
TRBJ1-5 | TRBV10-3 | CAISGTGKGQPQHF
TRBJ2-1 | TRBV15 | CATSRDGQLYNEQFF
TRBJ2-2 | TRBV5-1 | CASLRDNPNTGELFF
TRBJ2-3 | TRBV20-1 | CKLATSVVEDTQYF
TRBJ2-7 | TRBV30 | CAWSVRLLGGGPGEQYF
TRBJ2-5 | TRBV29-1 | CSVVGLKETQYF
TRBJ2-7 | TRBV20-1 | CSARDLRQSYEQYF
TRBJ1-4 | TRBV28 | CASSFRDTREKLFF
TRBJ1-1 | TRBV6-5 | CASSTTGFAEAFF
TRBJ1-5 | TRBV28 | CASSRKGLMEPQHF
TRBJ2-1 | TRBV30 | CAWSSGSFNNEQFF
TRBJ2-6 | TRBV28 | CASSLGGDYAGSGANVLTF
TRBJ1-5 | TRBV28 | CASSRFLSNQPQHF
TRBJ1-5 | TRBV6-1 | CASTDFHSNQPQHF
TRBJ2-1 | TRBV9 | CASSDSPRGPDPYNEQFF
TRBJ2-1 | TRBV5-1 | CASSFNGGYNEQFF
TRBJ2-2 | TRBV24-1 | CATSARTIGRVTGELFF
TRBJ2-1 | TRBV18 | CASSPDKSSYNEQFF
TRBJ2-2 | TRBV3-1 | CASSQDLKGANTGELFF
TRBJ1-2 | TRBV7-2 | CASSLVGPNYGYTF
TRBJ2-7 | TRBV28 | CASSSVSLGDEQYF
TRBJ1-5 | TRBV20-1 | CSAPAPRDSLNQPQHF
TRBJ2-1 | TRBV11-2 | CASSAYTYNEQFF
TRBJ2-7 | TRBV3-1 | CASSRRGGWVHEQYF
TRBJ2-5 | TRBV28 | CASMNQRYPEGIGETQYF
TRBJ1-1 | TRBV12-3/TRBV12-4 | CASRAQVNTEAFF
TRBJ2-1 | TRBV21-1 | CASSKPNRVSSYNEQFF
TRBJ2-7 | TRBV7-2 | CASSLVAGKDYEQYF
TRBJ1-1 | TRBV7-2 | CAISRDRVTEAFF